This entry lists 26 T cell receptor beta chains sequenced from one sample in a study of CD8+CD57+ T cells in acquired aplastic anemia. Genomic DNA constituted the template upon which TCR beta VDJ and CDR3 profiling was performed. Each CDR3 protein is one row after TCRdb ran MiXCR on the reads. This sample carries 150,000 to 200,000 distinct CDR3 sequences, about three fifths of them seen once, and the ten largest clones take about 42%. Individuals selected for sequencing had exhibited CD8+CD57+ cell expansion on flow cytometry. Sequenced sample: sorted CD4+, CD8+, or CD8+CD57+ T cells (not recorded which) from PBMCs. The receptors here all came from a human donor with aplastic anemia.

CDR3 DNA: TGTGCCAGCATCCGGGACAGAAGTAACTATGGCTACACCTTC. It is translated as CASIRDRSNYGYTF. This rearrangement joins TRBV6-1 to TRBJ1-2; the match to TRBD1 covers 7 bases. CDR1 is MNHNS and CDR2 is SASEGT in the germline V gene. Losses at the gene ends were 7 bases for V and 1 base for J; bases not matched to a gene: 6. CDR3 length equals 14 residues.

Written as DNA, the CDR3 is TGCAGTGCTAGATATGGTTTCTACGAGCAGTACTTC. As protein: CSARYGFYEQYF. The V and J genes are TRBV20-1 and TRBJ2-7; D uncertain. V was clipped by 2 bases and J by 3 bases, with 8 bases between them. The CDR3 contains 12 residues. Germline CDR1 is DFQATT and CDR2 is SNEGSKA (reference sequence).

The chain carries TRBV10-1 and TRBJ1-5; TRBD1 matches at 8 bases. Germline CDR1 is WNHNN and CDR2 is SYGVQD (reference sequence). V shed 5 bases, J shed 5 bases, and the junction held 14 bases outside the gene matches. The CDR3 runs 17 residues. This chain's CDR3 is CASSTRADRDGHQPQHF. CDR3 DNA: TGCGCCAGCAGTACACGGGCGGACAGGGACGGTCATCAGCCCCAGCATTTT.

This clonotype was seen once. CDR3 sequence: CASSWDRAVEAFF. The CDR3 nucleotides are TGTGCCAGCAGCTGGGACAGGGCCGTTGAAGCTTTCTTT. The chain combines TRBV7-2 with TRBJ1-1, with 9 nucleotides matching TRBD1. Germline trimming cut 4 bases from V and 7 bases from J; bases unmatched to any gene: 4. Germline CDR1 and CDR2: SGHTA and FQGNSA. CDR3 length equals 13 residues.

This clonotype has at least ten counts. The V call is TRBV19, the J call TRBJ2-1; 10 bases are shared with TRBD2. V dropped 8 bases and J dropped 3; count of bases not matched to a gene: 4. The CDR3 contains 14 residues. Looked up from germline, CDR1 is LNHDA and CDR2 is SQIVND (reference sequence). The CDR3, as DNA: TGTGCCAGTCACGAGCGGGGGGGCTACAATGAGCAGTTCTTC. It codes for CASHERGGYNEQFF.

This clonotype has more than one count but fewer than ten. The chain carries TRBV7-3 and TRBJ1-3; D might be TRBD1 (6 bases). The CDR3 is 15 amino acids. The V end was cut by 6 bases, the J end by 7 bases, with 19 bases between. Germline V gene data show CDR1 as SGHTA and CDR2 as FQGTGA. This chain's CDR3 is CASSRPLTGTNTIYF. CDR3 coding DNA: TGTGCCAGCAGTCGCCCATTGACAGGTACCAACACCATATATTTT. The variable domain in full, completed from reference TRBV7-3 and TRBJ1-3, reads GAGVSQTPSNKVTEKGKYVELRCDPISGHTALYWYRQSLGQGPEFLIYFQGTGAADDSGLPNDRFFAVRPEGSVSTLKIQRTERGDSAVYLCASSRPLTGTNTIYFGEGSWLTVV.

This clonotype was recorded at least ten times. This CDR3 is CASSEAPRTDTYEQYF. The CDR3 DNA is TGTGCCAGCAGTGAAGCGCCCCGGACGGATACCTACGAGCAGTACTTC. V gene TRBV2 combines with J gene TRBJ2-7; D gene ambiguous. This CDR3 comprises 16 residues. V lost 0 bases and J 2 bases, leaving 14 bases between the germline ends. Per the germline V gene, CDR1 is SNHLY and CDR2 is FYNNEI. The full variable domain, in which reference TRBV2 and TRBJ2-7 provide the parts outside the CDR3, is EPEVTQTPSHQVTQMGQEVILRCVPISNHLYFYWYRQILGQKVEFLVSFYNNEISEKSEIFDDQFSVERPDGSNFTLKIRSTKLEDSAMYFCASSEAPRTDTYEQYFGPGTRLTVT.

The V gene is TRBV2, the J gene TRBJ2-1; tentatively, D is TRBD1 (5 bases). V dropped 5 bases and J dropped 8 bases, with 16 bases sitting between them. The germline CDR1 and CDR2 sequences are SNHLY and FYNNEI. The CDR3 covers 14 residues. The CDR3 coding sequence is TGTGCCAGCAGTAAGCAGGACATTCTGGATGAGCAGTTCTTC. This encodes CASSKQDILDEQFF.

The genes are TRBV7-8 and TRBJ2-1; the D gene is possibly TRBD1 (5 bases). V lost 1 base, J lost 6 bases, and 13 bases lay in between. This CDR3 has 15 amino acids. CDR1 and CDR2 from the germline V gene are SGHVS and FQNEAQ. For the CDR3, the DNA is TGTGCCAGCAGCTTAGGATCAGGGATTGGCAATGAGCAGTTCTTC. Residues: CASSLGSGIGNEQFF.

This rearrangement joins TRBV24-1 to TRBJ1-2; TRBD1 matches 7 bases. The J segment lost 3 bases and the V segment lost 5 bases, leaving 8 bases of the junction unmatched. Germline values: CDR1 KGHDR, CDR2 SFDVKD. The length of the CDR3 is 15 residues. Here the CDR3 DNA reads TGTGCCACCAGTGGGCCCCCCACAGGGGACTATGGCTACACCTTC. The encoded protein is CATSGPPTGDYGYTF.

The rearrangement joins TRBV7-3 to TRBJ2-1, with 8 bases lining up with TRBD2. The germline V gene encodes CDR1 SGHTA and CDR2 FQGTGA. With V trimmed by 6 bases and J by 3 bases, 4 bases remained unmatched. The CDR3 loop spans 14 amino acids. The CDR3 is CASRPTSGYNEQFF. The CDR3 DNA reads TGTGCCAGCAGACCCACTAGCGGCTACAATGAGCAGTTCTTC.

This clonotype was counted only a few times. The DNA of the CDR3 is TGTGCCAGCAGTGAATTGTTATGGGACGCTAACTATGGCTACACCTTC. Protein sequence: CASSELLWDANYGYTF. This sequence joins TRBV2 and TRBJ1-2, with D possibly being TRBD1 (5 bases). Trimming took 2 bases from V and 0 from J, leaving 13 bases between them. Germline V lookup: CDR1 SNHLY, CDR2 FYNNEI. CDR3 length: 16 residues.

This chain connects TRBV15 to TRBJ2-1; D unclear. Germline V gives CDR1 LNHNV, CDR2 YYDKDF (reference sequence). Deletions cut 1 base from V and 7 bases from J, with 17 bases between. This CDR3 is built from 16 residues. The DNA for the CDR3 is TGTGCCACCAGCAGAGGAGGCCGGCTCCAGTATAATGAGCAGTTCTTC. Its translation is CATSRGGRLQYNEQFF. The full variable domain, completed using reference TRBV15 and TRBJ2-1, is DAMVIQNPRYQVTQFGKPVTLSCSQTLNHNVMYWYQQKSSQAPKLLFHYYDKDFNNEADTPDNFQSRRPNTSFCFLDIRSPGLGDTAMYLCATSRGGRLQYNEQFFGPGTRLTVL.

This clonotype came up many times. The genes are TRBV12-3 or TRBV12-4 and TRBJ1-5; no clear D gene. The CDR3 has 14 residues. V lost 3 bases and J lost 0, with 6 bases in between. The CDR3 protein is CASSFGVSNQPQHF. The CDR3 DNA reads TGTGCCAGCAGTTTCGGTGTTAGCAATCAGCCCCAGCATTTT.

This rearrangement joins TRBV20-1 to TRBJ1-5; possibly TRBD1 for D (5 bases). The CDR3 spans 13 residues. V gave up 5 bases and J gave up 9 bases, with 17 bases separating them. The germline CDR1 and CDR2 sequences are DFQATT and SNEGSKA (reference sequence). The CDR3: CSASVQGESPQHF. The DNA of the CDR3 is TGCAGTGCTTCCGTGCAGGGCGAATCGCCCCAGCATTTT.

V and J are TRBV20-1 and TRBJ1-6; D gene ambiguous. Germline loops: CDR1 DFQATT, CDR2 SNEGSKA (reference sequence). The CDR3 contains 13 residues. V gave up 3 bases and J gave up 10 bases, with 13 bases separating them. The CDR3 nucleotides are TGCAGTGCTAGCCCTGCCGTGGGATCACCCCTCCACTTT. Protein product: CSASPAVGSPLHF.

This clonotype appeared many times. The chain employs TRBV2 and TRBJ1-1; no clear D. CDR3 length equals 16 residues. The germline V and J ends were trimmed by 5 bases and 6 bases, with 22 bases remaining between them. Germline assignment: CDR1 SNHLY and CDR2 FYNNEI. The CDR3 DNA reads as TGTGCCAGCAGTCAAAGTGAAGAGGTACCCTCTGCTGAAGCTTTCTTT. Translation gives CASSQSEEVPSAEAFF. Combining the CDR3 with reference TRBV2 and TRBJ1-1 gives the whole variable domain EPEVTQTPSHQVTQMGQEVILRCVPISNHLYFYWYRQILGQKVEFLVSFYNNEISEKSEIFDDQFSVERPDGSNFTLKIRSTKLEDSAMYFCASSQSEEVPSAEAFFGQGTRLTVV.

The chain employs TRBV15 and TRBJ1-1; no reliable D call. The germline CDR1 and CDR2 sequences are LNHNV and YYDKDF (reference sequence). The CDR3 is 16 residues long. The ends were cut back, 1 base at V and 0 bases at J, with 12 bases in the middle. CDR3 nucleotide sequence: TGTGCCACCAGCAGAGCGAAGTGGACCATGAACACTGAAGCTTTCTTT. Protein product: CATSRAKWTMNTEAFF.

The rearrangement joins TRBV20-1 to TRBJ2-7; 8 bases are a match to TRBD1. CDR1 and CDR2 from the germline V gene are DFQATT and SNEGSKA (reference sequence). The length of the CDR3 is 18 residues. The junction had 13 bases not matched to a gene; V was cut back by 0 bases and J by 0 bases. This CDR3 is CSARDLTGGLSSSYEQYF. CDR3 bases: TGCAGTGCTAGAGATCTTACAGGGGGGCTTTCGAGCTCCTACGAGCAGTACTTC.

This chain links TRBV20-1 with TRBJ1-6; the D is unclear. The V end lost 3 bases, the J end lost 4 bases, and 7 bases lay between the germline ends. Germline V gives CDR1 DFQATT, CDR2 SNEGSKA (reference sequence). CDR3 length: 13 amino acids. The CDR3 DNA sequence: TGCAGTGCTAGGGCAGAATATAATTCACCCCTCCACTTT. Translated, it gives CSARAEYNSPLHF.

This sequence joins TRBV7-9 and TRBJ2-7; 9 bases fit TRBD1. The germline V gene has CDR1 SEHNR and CDR2 FQNEAQ (reference sequence). The CDR3 has 17 residues. V lost 4 bases, J lost 3 bases, and 13 bases stayed unmatched. The CDR3 protein is CASSSQTGGQDIYEQYF. The CDR3 DNA is TGTGCCAGCAGCTCCCAGACAGGGGGACAGGACATCTACGAGCAGTACTTC.

This clonotype was detected many times. J is TRBJ2-7 and V is TRBV6-1; D remains ambiguous. The germline CDR1 and CDR2 sequences are MNHNS and SASEGT. The CDR3 has 10 amino acids. V lost 3 bases to trimming and J lost 4 bases, with 1 base between them. The chain's CDR3 is CASSDYEQYF. CDR3 DNA sequence: TGTGCCAGCAGTGATTACGAGCAGTACTTC.

This chain links TRBV10-1 with TRBJ2-1; TRBD2 matches at 7 bases. The germline gives CDR1 WNHNN, CDR2 SYGVQD (reference sequence). The J segment lost 4 bases and the V segment lost 3 bases, leaving 6 bases of the junction unmatched. CDR3 length: 15 residues. The CDR3 spells CASSDPGGKYNEQFF. The CDR3 coding sequence is TGCGCCAGCAGTGATCCGGGGGGTAAATACAATGAGCAGTTCTTC.

The chain couples TRBV7-9 to TRBJ2-7; D may match TRBD1 or TRBD2 (6 bases each). The CDR3 has 13 amino acids. V was trimmed by 5 bases and J by 2 bases, leaving 10 bases between them. Germline lookup yields CDR1 SEHNR and CDR2 FQNEAQ (reference sequence). Here the CDR3 reads CASSMRGAYEQYF. In nucleotides, the CDR3 is TGTGCCAGCAGCATGAGGGGGGCCTACGAGCAGTACTTC.

This clonotype was observed a single time. The chain links TRBV20-1 to TRBJ1-6, with 10 positions matching TRBD1. Germline V gene data show CDR1 as DFQATT and CDR2 as SNEGSKA (reference sequence). Losses at the gene ends were 6 bases for V and 8 bases for J; bases not matched to a gene: 7. This CDR3 contains 14 residues. The CDR3 region is CSAHPGQGYSPLHF. DNA for the CDR3: TGCAGTGCCCATCCGGGACAGGGGTATTCACCCCTCCACTTT.

This sequence joins TRBV11-2 and TRBJ2-3; 16 bases fit TRBD2. This CDR3 has 16 amino acids. V gave up 5 bases and J gave up 7 bases; unmatched junction bases: 6. CDR1 and CDR2 (germline): SGHAT, FQNNGV. Here the CDR3 reads CASSRGLAGGPNTQYF. The CDR3 DNA reads as TGTGCCAGCAGCCGGGGACTAGCGGGGGGGCCGAATACGCAGTATTTT.